A selection of T cell receptor beta chains follows, all from one sample in a study of cytomegalovirus exposure and HLA in healthy donors. Clones were read by immunoSEQ multiplex PCR, and TCRdb kept only the in-frame ones, dropping some. The table includes some 130,000 clones, 89% detected once. Source material: PBMCs. These receptors were obtained from a young woman in good health and CMV-seronegative. Both conserved end residues are part of each CDR3.

j_gene: TRBJ1-1; v_gene: TRBV7-2; CDR3aa: CASSLIEEVIWDTEAFF
j_gene: TRBJ1-1; v_gene: TRBV10-3; CDR3aa: CAISESGGRNTEAFF
j_gene: TRBJ2-7; v_gene: TRBV10-3; CDR3aa: CAMAMTGSGHEQYF
j_gene: TRBJ2-3; v_gene: TRBV6-5; CDR3aa: CASSRDSFGTDTQYF
j_gene: TRBJ2-5; v_gene: TRBV5-1; CDR3aa: CASTLSGGARETQYF
j_gene: TRBJ1-5; v_gene: TRBV6-6; CDR3aa: CASNPGRADQPQHF
j_gene: TRBJ2-7; v_gene: TRBV18; CDR3aa: CASSKGQGAGEQYF
j_gene: TRBJ1-3; v_gene: TRBV5-1; CDR3aa: CASRTDSLGNTIYF
j_gene: TRBJ2-4; v_gene: TRBV7-8; CDR3aa: CASSFTGVVNIQYF
j_gene: TRBJ1-1; v_gene: TRBV19; CDR3aa: CASTENRGLMAFF
j_gene: TRBJ2-2; v_gene: TRBV4-1; CDR3aa: CASSQGSGELFF
j_gene: TRBJ1-6; v_gene: TRBV18; CDR3aa: CASSRDGQGNSPLHF
j_gene: TRBJ1-1; v_gene: TRBV6-1; CDR3aa: CASRGQGGTNTEAFF
j_gene: TRBJ2-7; v_gene: TRBV5-1; CDR3aa: CASSQGQAYEQYF
j_gene: TRBJ2-3; v_gene: TRBV29-1; CDR3aa: CSVEKASGGTWAQYF
j_gene: TRBJ2-7; v_gene: TRBV10-3; CDR3aa: CAISEVTSGVEQYF
j_gene: TRBJ1-1; v_gene: TRBV5-1; CDR3aa: CASRDRAARNTEAFF
j_gene: TRBJ1-1; v_gene: TRBV9; CDR3aa: CASSVGTNTEAFF
j_gene: TRBJ2-7; v_gene: TRBV11-2; CDR3aa: CASSPTYGPGRYEQYF
j_gene: TRBJ1-5; v_gene: TRBV7-2; CDR3aa: CASSLNRHSDQPQHF
j_gene: TRBJ1-1; v_gene: TRBV2; CDR3aa: CASSNPGTARTEAFF
j_gene: TRBJ1-1; v_gene: TRBV10-3; CDR3aa: CAISENPAGGNTEAFF
j_gene: TRBJ1-1; v_gene: TRBV6-5; CDR3aa: CASLAGNTEAFF